The 20 T cell receptor beta chains reported below all come from one sample, sequenced in a study of T-cell memory formation after mild COVID-19. TCRdb recomputed calls from the 5' RACE reads with MiXCR, one row per CDR3 protein. The data hold some 130,000 distinct CDR3 sequences, with 5% to 6.5% observed a single time. Sequencing was performed on PBMCs or a T cell subset sorted from them (not recorded which). The source is an adult woman who had mild COVID-19 (a few samples of this study predate the infection). Cell type and time point are not known.

The rearrangement joins TRBV20-1 to TRBJ2-1; 9 bases agree with TRBD1. The CDR3 totals 16 residues. V was pared by 3 bases and J by 2 bases, with 8 bases of the junction left unmatched. The germline V gene encodes CDR1 DFQATT and CDR2 SNEGSKA (reference sequence). The CDR3 protein is CSARGPGTGTYNEQFF. As DNA, the CDR3 is TGCAGTGCTAGGGGGCCAGGGACAGGGACCTACAATGAGCAGTTCTTC.

V gene TRBV24-1 combines with J gene TRBJ1-2; D perhaps matches TRBD1 (5 bases). Germline assignment: CDR1 KGHDR and CDR2 SFDVKD. This CDR3 comprises 15 residues. The germline V and J ends were trimmed by 4 bases and 5 bases, with 16 bases remaining between them. This CDR3 is CATSDLRSGGYGYTF. The DNA of the CDR3 is TGTGCCACCAGTGACCTCAGGTCCGGGGGGTATGGCTACACCTTC.

This clonotype has a count of ten or more. The V call is TRBV4-2, the J call TRBJ1-2; TRBD1 might be the D (5 bases). This CDR3 contains 14 residues. Germline CDR1 is LGHNA and CDR2 is YNFKEQ. V lost 4 bases and J lost 0, with 9 bases in between. In nucleotides, the CDR3 is TGTGCCAGCAGCCTGGGGACGACTAACTATGGCTACACCTTC. Encoded protein: CASSLGTTNYGYTF.

In regard to this clonotype: This may stem from a read error, because a much larger clone lies one nucleotide away. The chain is built from TRBV5-1 and TRBJ2-7; D is possibly TRBD1 (5 bases). There are 14 residues in the CDR3. The V end lost 7 bases, the J end lost 2 bases, and 16 bases lay between the germline ends. Per the germline V gene, CDR1 is SGHRS and CDR2 is YFSETQ. CDR3 bases: TGCGCCAGCGGAGAGGACATGGGAACCTACGAGCAGTACTTC. The encoded protein is CASGEDMGTYEQYF.

This clonotype was detected many times. The chain employs TRBV12-3 or TRBV12-4 and TRBJ1-1; 12 positions agree with TRBD1. The J segment lost 2 bases and the V segment lost 6 bases, leaving 13 bases of the junction unmatched. This CDR3 is built from 18 residues. The DNA for the CDR3 is TGTGCCAGCAGACCGAGCCGGGACAGGGGGCGTCTCAACACTGAAGCTTTCTTT. Translating it yields CASRPSRDRGRLNTEAFF.

This clonotype appeared a few times. The CDR3 DNA reads TGCGCCAGCAGCCGCCTGACGGGTCGGGACACTGAAGCTTTCTTT. Translating it yields CASSRLTGRDTEAFF. The chain employs TRBV4-1 and TRBJ1-1; D not certain. The CDR3 runs 15 residues. The germline V gene encodes CDR1 MGHRA and CDR2 YSYEKL. The germline V and J ends were trimmed by 4 bases and 3 bases, with 15 bases remaining between them.

This clonotype was counted only a few times. The chain joins TRBV5-1 to TRBJ2-5; D perhaps matches TRBD1 (6 bases). The CDR3 covers 15 residues. Looked up from germline, CDR1 is SGHRS and CDR2 is YFSETQ. The germline V and J ends were trimmed by 4 bases and 2 bases, with 15 bases remaining between them. CDR3 loop: CASSSQGQSQETQYF. CDR3 in DNA: TGCGCCAGCAGCAGCCAAGGACAGAGTCAAGAGACCCAGTACTTC.

This clonotype appeared a few times. The rearrangement uses TRBV5-1 and TRBJ2-6; maybe TRBD1 (6 bases). The CDR3 is 15 residues long. Germline assignment: CDR1 SGHRS and CDR2 YFSETQ. Trimming removed 4 bases at V and 4 bases at J, with 12 bases between. In nucleotides, the CDR3 is TGCGCCAGCAGCGTTCAGGGGAGAGGGGCCAACGTCCTGACTTTC. Protein: CASSVQGRGANVLTF.

The table lists this clonotype with many counts. This chain connects TRBV5-5 to TRBJ1-4; tentative D call: TRBD1 (5 bases). This CDR3 comprises 14 residues. Germline-derived CDR1 and CDR2 are SGHKS and YYEKEE (reference sequence). Trimming removed 3 bases at V and 5 bases at J, with 11 bases between. CDR3 nucleotide sequence: TGTGCCAGCAGCTCTCCTGGGGCGAATGAAAAACTGTTTTTT. It yields the protein CASSSPGANEKLFF.

This clonotype was detected ten times or more. The J gene is TRBJ1-1, the V gene TRBV18; 7 nucleotides line up with TRBD1. Per germline, CDR1 KGHSH and CDR2 LQKENI. The ends lost 2 bases at V and 7 bases at J; junction bases unmatched: 4. The CDR3 extends over 13 amino acids. CDR3 protein: CASSPAGTDEAFF. The CDR3 DNA reads TGTGCCAGCTCACCAGCCGGGACAGATGAAGCTTTCTTT. Complete variable domain (other parts from reference TRBV18 and TRBJ1-1): NAGVMQNPRHLVRRRGQEARLRCSPMKGHSHVYWYRQLPEEGLKFMVYLQKENIIDESGMPKERFSAEFPKEGPSILRIQQVVRGDSAAYFCASSPAGTDEAFFGQGTRLTVV.

The chain combines TRBV9 with TRBJ1-2; no clear D. Trimming cost V 0 bases and J 6 bases, with 9 bases left between them. The CDR3 is 13 residues long. Germline CDR1 and CDR2: SGDLS and YYNGEE. In nucleotides, the CDR3 is TGTGCCAGCAGCGTAGGGGCGCGCGATGGCTACACCTTC. Its translation: CASSVGARDGYTF.

This clonotype was detected a few times. This rearrangement joins TRBV19 to TRBJ2-1, with 7 bases aligning to TRBD1. This CDR3 comprises 15 residues. The V and J ends lost 4 bases and 8 bases, in that order; junction bases with no gene match: 11. Germline V lookup: CDR1 LNHDA, CDR2 SQIVND (reference sequence). CDR3 nucleotides: TGTGCCAGTAGTAAGGACAGGATTTTGTTGGATGAGCAGTTCTTC. Its translation is CASSKDRILLDEQFF.

This clonotype has ten or more counts. The V and J genes are TRBV5-1 and TRBJ2-2; D not resolved. This CDR3 comprises 14 residues. Germline V gives CDR1 SGHRS, CDR2 YFSETQ. V was cut by 0 bases and J by 1 base, with 4 bases left in between. CDR3 sequence (DNA): TGCGCCAGCAGCTTGGACGGGAACACCGGGGAGCTGTTTTTT. Protein: CASSLDGNTGELFF.

The chain employs TRBV5-1 and TRBJ1-4, with D possibly matching TRBD1 (6 bases). The germline gives CDR1 SGHRS, CDR2 YFSETQ. This CDR3 comprises 13 residues. V lost 4 bases, J lost 7 bases, and 11 bases lay in between. The CDR3 region is CASSRGGREKLFF. DNA of the CDR3: TGCGCCAGCAGCCGGGGGGGGCGTGAAAAACTGTTTTTT.

This clonotype was seen ten or more times. The chain employs TRBV20-1 and TRBJ1-5, with D tentatively TRBD1 (5 bases). Deletions cut 0 bases from V and 9 bases from J, with 12 bases between. This CDR3 is built from 13 residues. Germline V gene data show CDR1 as DFQATT and CDR2 as SNEGSKA (reference sequence). The DNA for the CDR3 is TGCAGTGCTAGAGATGGGAGGGGTGGGCCCCAGCATTTT. Its translation: CSARDGRGGPQHF.

The chain joins TRBV12-3 or TRBV12-4 to TRBJ2-1; a weak D match, TRBD2 (7 bases). Trimming cost V 8 bases and J 7 bases, with 24 bases left between them. There are 16 residues in the CDR3. The CDR3: CASGGGGRRSGNEQFF. For the CDR3, the DNA is TGTGCCAGCGGGGGGGGCGGAAGAAGGTCTGGGAATGAGCAGTTCTTC.

The gene calls are TRBV6-1 and TRBJ1-2; 7 bases are shared with TRBD1. The V gene end was trimmed by 0 bases and the J gene end by 11 bases; junction bases not matched to a gene: 9. CDR1 is MNHNS, CDR2 SASEGT, per germline. The CDR3 runs to 14 residues. CDR3 nucleotide sequence: TGTGCCAGCAGTGAAGCGGGTCCGGGACAGAGGTACACCTTC. Protein sequence: CASSEAGPGQRYTF.

This clonotype occurred many times. The V and J genes are TRBV6-5 and TRBJ2-7; possibly TRBD2 for D (6 bases). Per the germline V gene, CDR1 is MNHEY and CDR2 is SVGAGI. Between the trimmed V and J ends, which lost 6 bases and 6 bases, there was a span of 18 bases. The length of the CDR3 is 14 residues. The chain's CDR3 is CASSLWSGRGEQYF. The CDR3 DNA reads TGTGCCAGCAGCCTCTGGTCCGGGCGGGGCGAGCAGTACTTC.

This clonotype was counted between two and nine times. The chain combines TRBV2 with TRBJ2-5, with TRBD1 as a possible D gene (6 bases). This CDR3 is 15 amino acids long. Trimming removed 4 bases at V and 5 bases at J, with 17 bases between. Germline CDR1 and CDR2: SNHLY and FYNNEI. The CDR3 sequence: CASSVGTGRRETQYF. CDR3 DNA: TGTGCCAGCAGTGTAGGAACAGGGCGCCGGGAGACCCAGTACTTC.

At least ten counts were recorded for this clonotype. The chain couples TRBV6-2 or TRBV6-3 to TRBJ2-2, with 9 nucleotides matching TRBD1. J lost 5 bases, V lost 5 bases, and 9 bases had no gene match. Germline lookup yields CDR1 MNHEY and CDR2 SVGEGT. This CDR3 is built from 16 residues. The CDR3 coding sequence is TGTGCCAGCAGTCGAAAGCCGGGACAGGGAACCGGGGAGCTGTTTTTT. It specifies CASSRKPGQGTGELFF.